This T cell receptor beta chain was sequenced for a study of T cells in Graves' hyperthyroidism and ophthalmopathy. TCR beta CDR3 regions were amplified from RNA transcripts. When the TCR CDR3 underwent first-round RT-PCR, the HTBI primer set was used. TCRdb itself ran the multiplex PCR reads through MiXCR, one entry per CDR3 protein. The sample includes around 350,000 distinct CDR3 sequences, roughly 19% of them seen just once. The ends were cut back, 5 bases at V and 4 bases at J, with 9 bases in the middle. Germline values: CDR1 PRHDT, CDR2 FYEKMQ (reference sequence). CDR3 length: 12 amino acids. Diagnostic decisions used clinical symptoms, serum thyroxine and TRAb, thyroid ultrasound and orbital computed tomography. As for this clonotype: Its antigen is currently unknown.

Overall study results and limits: In the blood, most expanded thyroid clonotypes above 0.001 appeared as well.

The clonotype comes from a woman between 18 and 29 years old with Graves' hyperthyroidism. The sequencing sample was made of blood. The chain combines TRBV13 with TRBJ2-7; unclear D gene. The CDR3: CASSLGWYEQYF. The CDR3, as DNA: TGTGCCAGCAGCCTCGGGTGGTACGAGCAGTACTTC. Filled out from reference TRBV13 and TRBJ2-7, the complete variable domain reads AAGVIQSPRHLIKEKRETATLKCYPIPRHDTVYWYQQGPGQDPQFLISFYEKMQSDKGSIPDRFSAQQFSDYHSELNMSSLELGDSALYFCASSLGWYEQYFGPGTRLTVT.